Listed below are T cell receptor beta chains from one sample, sequenced in a study of CD8+ T cells in alopecia areata. Produced via immunoSEQ multiplex PCR; TCRdb's table is partial and in-frame only. The data contain approximately 280,000 clones, over 45% of them singletons. This specimen was CD4+ T cells sorted from blood, taken at week 24, from a patient treated with tofacitinib. These receptors were obtained from a human donor with alopecia areata. CDR3s include the opening cysteine and the closing phenylalanine or tryptophan. Each record gives: V gene, CDR3 protein.

TRBV7-9,CASTLLRRQGGHGYTF
TRBV6-5,CASGDREETQYF
TRBV5-1,CASSLVPTNTEAFF
TRBV5-1,CASSQTGVNGYTF
TRBV2,CASRSEGVLGVGDTQYF
TRBV4-3,CASSQETGRAQPQHF
TRBV29-1,CSVGYTQETQYF
TRBV7-2,CASSLSGLQETQYF
TRBV30,CAWSPFRVLTRETQYF
TRBV29-1,CSVQFERFVYEQYF
TRBV30,CAWSLPYGGRTDTQYF
TRBV15,CATSSRYRGYSGNTIYF
TRBV29-1,CSVTSGGFANEQFF
TRBV7-3,CASSRMTGFDYGYTF
TRBV30,CAWSVNRQGAGYTF
TRBV7-2,CASRTEANIQYF
TRBV7-9,CASSRKTRTDNEQFF
TRBV2,CASSEGPYEQYF
TRBV29-1,CSVEVRLAGGIVQYF
TRBV6-5,CASSAEDSFHF
TRBV9,CASAVSGSNEQFF
TRBV4-2,CASSQSGLAEQETQYF
TRBV5-6,CASSLNPGDTEAFF
TRBV7-9,CASSLSDSPYGYTF
TRBV28,CASRPNGQGNYGYTF
TRBV6-1,CASCEAGASYEQYF
TRBV5-7,CASSTGPGLVSEQYF
TRBV30,CAWDRQGSEKLFF